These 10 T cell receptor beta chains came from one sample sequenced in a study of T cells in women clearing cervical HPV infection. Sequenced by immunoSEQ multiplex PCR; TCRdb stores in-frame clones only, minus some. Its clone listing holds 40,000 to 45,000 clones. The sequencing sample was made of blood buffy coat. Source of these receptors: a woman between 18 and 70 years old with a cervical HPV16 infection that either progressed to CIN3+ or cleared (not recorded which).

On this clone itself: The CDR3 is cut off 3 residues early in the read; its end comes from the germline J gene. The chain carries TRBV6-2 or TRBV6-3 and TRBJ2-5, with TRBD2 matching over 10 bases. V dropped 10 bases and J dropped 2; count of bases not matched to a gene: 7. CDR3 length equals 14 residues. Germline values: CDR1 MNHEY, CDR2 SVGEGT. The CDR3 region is CAISQAGGQETQYF. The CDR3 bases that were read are TGTGCCATCAGCCAAGCGGGGGGGCAAGAGACC.

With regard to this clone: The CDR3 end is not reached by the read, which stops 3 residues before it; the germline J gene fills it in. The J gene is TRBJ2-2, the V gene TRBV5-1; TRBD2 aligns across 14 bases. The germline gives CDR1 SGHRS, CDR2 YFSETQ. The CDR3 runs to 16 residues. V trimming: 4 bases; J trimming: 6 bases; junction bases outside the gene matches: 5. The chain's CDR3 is CASSPSTSGGAGELFF. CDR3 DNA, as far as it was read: TGCGCCAGCAGCCCTTCGACTAGCGGGGGGGCCGGGGAG.

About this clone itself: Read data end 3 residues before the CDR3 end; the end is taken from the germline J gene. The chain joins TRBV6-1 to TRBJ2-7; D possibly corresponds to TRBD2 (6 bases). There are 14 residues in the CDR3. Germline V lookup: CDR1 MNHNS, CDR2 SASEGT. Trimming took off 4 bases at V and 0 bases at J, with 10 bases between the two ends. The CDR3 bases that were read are TGTGCCAGCAGTGTGGGGCGGGGCTCCTACGAG. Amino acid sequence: CASSVGRGSYE. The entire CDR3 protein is CASSVGRGSYEQYF.

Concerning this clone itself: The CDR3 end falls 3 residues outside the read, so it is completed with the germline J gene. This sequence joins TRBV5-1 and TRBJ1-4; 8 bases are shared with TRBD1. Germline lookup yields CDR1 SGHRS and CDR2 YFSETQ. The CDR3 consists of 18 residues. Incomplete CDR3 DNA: TGCGCCAGCAGGGCAGGGGGCCCGATCAGCTCCTATAATTCACCA. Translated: CASRAGGPISSYNSP. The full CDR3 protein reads CASRAGGPISSYNSPLFF.

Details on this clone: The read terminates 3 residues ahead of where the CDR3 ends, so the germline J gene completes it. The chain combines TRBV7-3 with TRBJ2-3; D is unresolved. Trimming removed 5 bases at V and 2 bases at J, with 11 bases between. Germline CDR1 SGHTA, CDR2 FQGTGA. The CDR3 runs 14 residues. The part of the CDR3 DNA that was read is TGTGCCAGCAGCATAAGACACCTCACAGATACG. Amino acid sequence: CASSIRHLTDT. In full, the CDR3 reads CASSIRHLTDTQYF.

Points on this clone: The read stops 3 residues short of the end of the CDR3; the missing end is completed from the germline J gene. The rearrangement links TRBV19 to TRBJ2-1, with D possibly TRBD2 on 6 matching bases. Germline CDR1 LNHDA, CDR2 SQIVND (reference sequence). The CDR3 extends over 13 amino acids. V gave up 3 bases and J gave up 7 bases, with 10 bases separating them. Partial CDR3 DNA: TGTGCCAGTAGTATTGGACGGGGGAATGAG. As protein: CASSIGRGNE. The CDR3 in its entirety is CASSIGRGNEQFF.

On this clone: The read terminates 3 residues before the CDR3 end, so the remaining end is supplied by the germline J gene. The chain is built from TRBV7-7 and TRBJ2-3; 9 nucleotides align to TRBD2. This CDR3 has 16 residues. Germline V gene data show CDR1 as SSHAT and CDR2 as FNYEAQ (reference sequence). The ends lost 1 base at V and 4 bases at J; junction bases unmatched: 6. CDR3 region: CASSLDGGGAPDTQYF. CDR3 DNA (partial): TGTGCCAGCAGCTTAGACGGCGGGGGGGCCCCAGATACG.

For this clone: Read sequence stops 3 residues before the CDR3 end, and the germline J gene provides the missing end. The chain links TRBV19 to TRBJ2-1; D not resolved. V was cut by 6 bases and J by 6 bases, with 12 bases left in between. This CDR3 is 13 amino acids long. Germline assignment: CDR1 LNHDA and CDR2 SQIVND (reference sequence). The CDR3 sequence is CASRPRSPNEQFF. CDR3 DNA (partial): TGTGCCAGTAGACCCCGGTCCCCCAATGAG.

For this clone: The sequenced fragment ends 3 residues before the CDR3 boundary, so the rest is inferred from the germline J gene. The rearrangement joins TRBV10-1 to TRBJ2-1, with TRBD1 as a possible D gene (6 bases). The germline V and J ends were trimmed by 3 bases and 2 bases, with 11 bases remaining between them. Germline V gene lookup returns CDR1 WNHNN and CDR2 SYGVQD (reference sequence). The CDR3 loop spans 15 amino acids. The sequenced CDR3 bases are TGCGCCAGCAGTGACTTTGGACAGACCTACAATGAG. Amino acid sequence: CASSDFGQTYNE. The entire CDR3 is CASSDFGQTYNEQFF.

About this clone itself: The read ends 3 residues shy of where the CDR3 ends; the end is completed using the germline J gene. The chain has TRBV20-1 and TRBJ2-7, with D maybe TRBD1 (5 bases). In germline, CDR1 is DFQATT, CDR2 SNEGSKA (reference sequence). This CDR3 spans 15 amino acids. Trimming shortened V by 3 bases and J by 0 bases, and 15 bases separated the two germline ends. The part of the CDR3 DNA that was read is TGCAGTGCTAGCCTGGGCACAGGACCCTCCTACGAG. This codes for CSASLGTGPSYE. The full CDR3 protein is CSASLGTGPSYEQYF.